This T cell receptor (beta chain) was captured in a study of breast tumors, draining lymph nodes, adjacent tissues. Axillary draining lymph nodes of breast cancer patients supplied the node samples. TCRdb re-called the multiplex PCR reads through MiXCR, storing one row per CDR3 protein. The table shows 250,000 or so distinct CDR3 sequences, with 30% to 35% occurring only once. Trimming shortened V by 3 bases and J by 7 bases, and 9 bases separated the two germline ends. The CDR3 runs to 12 residues. This TCR derives from a female donor with breast cancer. Some clones in this sample may be carry-over from other donors' samples. This rearrangement joins TRBV12-3 or TRBV12-4 to TRBJ1-2; D unclear. Sequencing was performed on axillary lymph node tissue. This chain's CDR3 is CASSFEGGGYTF. CDR3 bases: TGTGCCAGCAGTTTCGAGGGAGGTGGCTACACCTTC.